One and the same sample provided the 31 T cell receptor beta chains below, sequenced in a study of CD8+CD57+ T cells in acquired aplastic anemia. Genomic DNA provided the template from which TCR beta VDJ and CDR3 profiles were obtained. TCRdb reprocessed the reads via MiXCR and lists one record per CDR3 protein. In the table there are approximately 380,000 distinct CDR3 sequences, 65% to 80% of which are singletons. Sample: sorted CD4+, CD8+, or CD8+CD57+ T cells (not recorded which) from PBMCs. The receptors stem from a human donor in good health, serving as a control.

The chain recombines TRBV7-2 with TRBJ2-7; no definite D call. Germline V gene sequence: CDR1 SGHTA, CDR2 FQGNSA. V lost 6 bases and J 13 bases, leaving 28 bases between the germline ends. The CDR3 has 15 residues. The CDR3 region is CASRLTGFTEAFFYF. The CDR3 bases are TGTGCCAGCAGGTTAACGGGTTTCACTGAAGCTTTCTTTTACTTC.

The chain recombines TRBV7-3 with TRBJ1-2, with D unclear. V was cut by 9 bases and J by 10 bases, with 30 bases left in between. CDR3 length: 16 amino acids. The germline gives CDR1 SGHTA, CDR2 FQGTGA. The CDR3 coding sequence is TGTGCCAGTAGCACTCGGGCAGGCAACAATGACTCTGTCTACACCTTC. Protein: CASSTRAGNNDSVYTF. The whole variable domain, remainder taken from reference TRBV7-3 and TRBJ1-2, is GAGVSQTPSNKVTEKGKYVELRCDPISGHTALYWYRQSLGQGPEFLIYFQGTGAADDSGLPNDRFFAVRPEGSVSTLKIQRTERGDSAVYLCASSTRAGNNDSVYTFGSGTRLTVV.

On this clonotype itself: The junction shows a germline mismatch at one end, possibly a read error. The chain uses TRBV30 and TRBJ2-1; 7 nucleotides align to TRBD2. The CDR3 extends over 15 amino acids. In germline, CDR1 is GTSNPN, CDR2 SVGIG (reference sequence). The CDR3 coding sequence is TGTGCCTGGAGCCCAGCGGGGAAGGGAGGCAATGAGCACTTCTTC. It specifies CAWSPAGKGGNEHFF.

A word on this clonotype: Given the absence of the conserved phenylalanine or tryptophan at the CDR3 end, a read error is likely. No DNA is shown, since the ends of the CDR3 on it are uncertain; the CDR3 is the one TCRdb lists. The chain has TRBV7-2 and TRBJ1-5. Germline V CDR1 and CDR2: SGHTA, FQGNSA. A total of 13 residues make up the CDR3, ends included. The CDR3 sequence is CASSSQKETQYFG.

A remark on this clonotype: One base away lies a much larger clone, so this may be a sequencing read error. The CDR3 loop is CASSHSRGPSSPLHF. The CDR3 DNA sequence: TGTGCCAGCAGCCATTCTCGGGGTCCCAGTTCACCCCTCCACTTT. This chain links TRBV3-1 with TRBJ1-6; D not resolved. The CDR3 runs to 15 residues. CDR1 and CDR2 from the germline V gene are LGHDT and YNNKEL (reference sequence). With 3 bases removed from V and 9 bases from J, the gap between germline ends came to 15 bases. The full variable domain, rest sourced from reference TRBV3-1 and TRBJ1-6, is DTAVSQTPKYLVTQMGNDKSIKCEQNLGHDTMYWYKQDSKKFLKIMFSYNNKELIINETVPNRFSPKSPDKAHLNLHINSLELGDSAVYFCASSHSRGPSSPLHFGNGTRLTVT.

The DNA for the CDR3 is TGTGCCAGCAGCTTAACGGCAGACTACGAGCAGTACTTC. Translated, it gives CASSLTADYEQYF. V is TRBV11-2 and J is TRBJ2-7; no firm D call. The CDR3 loop spans 13 amino acids. Trimming shortened V by 2 bases and J by 3 bases, and 8 bases separated the two germline ends. Germline CDR1 and CDR2: SGHAT and FQNNGV.

In DNA, the CDR3 is TGTGCCAGCATTTCCGGCCCTAGCGGGGGGACCTACACTGAAGCTTTCTTT. Translated: CASISGPSGGTYTEAFF. This rearrangement joins TRBV3-1 to TRBJ1-1, with D possibly being TRBD1 (5 bases). This CDR3 spans 17 amino acids. Trimming shortened V by 7 bases and J by 3 bases, and 24 bases separated the two germline ends. Germline CDR1 LGHDT, CDR2 YNNKEL (reference sequence).

The chain uses TRBV19 and TRBJ2-5; D is uncertain. Between the trimmed V and J ends, which lost 1 base and 5 bases, there was a span of 11 bases. There are 14 residues in the CDR3. Germline V CDR1 and CDR2: LNHDA, SQIVND (reference sequence). DNA of the CDR3: TGTGCCAGTAGTATAGGCAGTCATACGGAGACCCAGTACTTC. Amino acid sequence: CASSIGSHTETQYF.

Comment on this clonotype: The conserved closing phenylalanine or tryptophan is absent in this CDR3, likely reflecting a read error. The chain couples TRBV2 to TRBJ2-2; TRBD2 matches 9 bases. CDR3 length: 16 amino acids. The J segment lost 5 bases and the V segment lost 6 bases, leaving 10 bases of the junction unmatched. CDR1 is SNHLY and CDR2 is FYNNEI in the germline V gene. CDR3 region: CASSLGPSGVTGELFC. For the CDR3, the DNA is TGTGCCAGCAGCTTAGGTCCTAGCGGGGTAACCGGGGAGCTGTTTTGT.

This clonotype was found many times. The V gene is TRBV10-2, the J gene TRBJ2-3; no firm D call. CDR1 is WSHSY, CDR2 SAAADI, per germline. Trimming stripped 2 bases from V and 6 bases from J, with 3 bases between. This CDR3 is built from 11 residues. The CDR3 loop reads CASSESDTQYF. The CDR3 coding sequence is TGCGCCAGCAGTGAGAGCGATACGCAGTATTTT.

Notes on this clonotype: Its ends do not fully match the called genes, so a read error is possible. The chain carries TRBV7-8 and TRBJ2-7; D ambiguous. CDR3 length: 13 amino acids. Per the germline V gene, CDR1 is SGHVS and CDR2 is FQNEAQ. This chain's CDR3 is CASSPGGPGEEYF. Here the CDR3 DNA reads TGTGCCAGCAGCCCCGGTGGGCCGGGCGAGGAGTACTTC.

This clonotype appeared a few times. A much larger clonotype is one base distant, so this may be a read error. The CDR3 does not end in the conserved phenylalanine or tryptophan, so this is likely a read error. V and J are TRBV20-1 and TRBJ2-2, with TRBD1 matching 7 bases. The CDR3 loop spans 14 amino acids. Germline-derived CDR1 and CDR2 are DFQATT and SNEGSKA (reference sequence). J was trimmed by 4 bases and V by 0 bases; bases with no gene match: 2. This chain's CDR3 is CSARESGGTGELFL. The CDR3 coding sequence is TGCAGTGCTAGAGAGTCAGGGGGCACCGGGGAGCTGTTTCTT.

Regarding this clonotype: A much bigger clone sits one base away, suggesting this may be a read error. The V and J genes are TRBV30 and TRBJ1-3; D is undetermined. The CDR3 consists of 12 residues. Germline assignment: CDR1 GTSNPN and CDR2 SVGIG (reference sequence). Here the CDR3 reads CAWREGGTTIYF. The CDR3 DNA follows: TGTGCCTGGAGGGAGGGAGGAACCACCATATATTTT. The full variable domain, completed using reference TRBV30 and TRBJ1-3, is SQTIHQWPATLVQPVGSPLSLECTVEGTSNPNLYWYRQAAGRGLQLLFYSVGIGQISSEVPQNLSASRPQDRQFILSSKKLLLSDSGFYLCAWREGGTTIYFGEGSWLTVV.

This clonotype came up a few times. The chain recombines TRBV9 with TRBJ1-4; TRBD1 might be the D (5 bases). V was clipped by 0 bases and J by 10 bases, with 10 bases between them. The length of the CDR3 is 13 residues. Germline V gene data show CDR1 as SGDLS and CDR2 as YYNGEE. DNA of the CDR3: TGTGCCAGCAGCGTAGGGGAAAGGGGAAAACTGTTTTTT. Its translation is CASSVGERGKLFF.

This chain uses TRBV2 with TRBJ2-2, with D possibly being TRBD1 (5 bases). CDR3 length: 16 residues. Germline CDR1 reads SNHLY; CDR2 reads FYNNEI. Deletions cut 6 bases from V and 1 base from J, with 15 bases between. CDR3: CASSKGAGGNTGELFF. Written as DNA, the CDR3 is TGTGCCAGCAGCAAAGGGGCAGGTGGGAACACCGGGGAGCTGTTTTTT.

The chain employs TRBV10-3 and TRBJ2-1; perhaps TRBD1 as D (6 bases). Near its end, the DNA agrees better with TRBJ2-7, so the J call may be wrong. There are 14 residues in the CDR3. The germline V gene encodes CDR1 ENHRY and CDR2 SYGVKD. This CDR3 reads CASSISREGDEQYF. CDR3 sequence (DNA): TGTGCCAGCAGCATATCGAGAGAGGGGGACGAGCAGTACTTC.

J is TRBJ2-7 and V is TRBV6-1; TRBD1 matches 7 bases. The CDR3 extends over 15 amino acids. Per the germline V gene, CDR1 is MNHNS and CDR2 is SASEGT. J was trimmed by 2 bases and V by 7 bases; bases with no gene match: 11. The CDR3 is CASIVGQGEPYEQYF. As DNA, the CDR3 is TGTGCCAGCATAGTAGGGCAGGGGGAACCCTACGAGCAGTACTTC.

This clonotype was detected many times. The chain employs TRBV5-1 and TRBJ1-2; possibly TRBD1 for D (5 bases). Germline assignment: CDR1 SGHRS and CDR2 YFSETQ. The CDR3 is 16 amino acids. Trimming stripped 4 bases from V and 0 bases from J, with 16 bases between. DNA of the CDR3: TGCGCCAGCAGCAACCGGGACGTAGACTCTAACTATGGCTACACCTTC. Translation gives CASSNRDVDSNYGYTF.

A note on this clonotype: One junction end disagrees with the germline gene, perhaps due to a read error. The chain carries TRBV7-2 and TRBJ2-1; D call uncertain. The CDR3 totals 15 residues. Germline CDR1 reads SGHTA; CDR2 reads FQGNSA. In DNA, the CDR3 is TGTGCTAGCAGCCTAGTGTACGTCTCGTACAATGAGCAGTTCTTC. It codes for CASSLVYVSYNEQFF. Filled out from reference TRBV7-2 and TRBJ2-1, the complete variable domain reads GAGVSQSPSNKVTEKGKDVELRCDPISGHTALYWYRQSLGQGLEFLIYFQGNSAPDKSGLPSDRFSAERTGGSVSTLTIQRTQQEDSAVYLCASSLVYVSYNEQFFGPGTRLTVL.

This chain joins TRBV20-1 and TRBJ1-2; 7 positions agree with TRBD1. V shed 6 bases, J shed 2 bases, and the junction held 3 bases outside the gene matches. Germline V CDR1 and CDR2: DFQATT, SNEGSKA (reference sequence). The CDR3 has 12 amino acids. CDR3 protein: CSAPTGNYGYTF. The CDR3 coding sequence is TGCAGTGCCCCGACAGGGAACTATGGCTACACCTTC.

This clonotype was observed many times. CDR3 sequence (DNA): TGTGCCACCAGTACCTGGAAGGGAACCACAGATACGCAGTATTTT. This sequence encodes CATSTWKGTTDTQYF. The chain has TRBV15 and TRBJ2-3; D is unresolved. Germline V lookup: CDR1 LNHNV, CDR2 YYDKDF (reference sequence). The V and J ends lost 6 bases and 2 bases respectively, with 15 bases between them. CDR3 length: 15 residues. The whole variable domain, remainder taken from reference TRBV15 and TRBJ2-3, is DAMVIQNPRYQVTQFGKPVTLSCSQTLNHNVMYWYQQKSSQAPKLLFHYYDKDFNNEADTPDNFQSRRPNTSFCFLDIRSPGLGDTAMYLCATSTWKGTTDTQYFGPGTRLTVL.

In its sample, this clonotype was seen once. The V gene is TRBV5-1, the J gene TRBJ2-5, with D perhaps being TRBD1 or TRBD2 (5 bases each). CDR1 is SGHRS and CDR2 is YFSETQ in the germline V gene. The CDR3 covers 17 residues. Trimming stripped 0 bases from V and 4 bases from J, with 19 bases between. The chain's CDR3 is CASSLVSGADRRETQYF. The DNA for the CDR3 is TGCGCCAGCAGCTTGGTTTCCGGGGCAGACCGTCGAGAGACCCAGTACTTC.

As regards this clonotype: The missing conserved phenylalanine or tryptophan at the end of this CDR3 makes a read error likely. The limits of the CDR3 on the DNA are not certain, so only TCRdb's listed CDR3 is given. V and J are TRBV7-9 and TRBJ2-5; TRBD2, the table's D call, was not compared with the DNA. The germline V gene has CDR1 SEHNR and CDR2 FQNEAQ (reference sequence). The CDR3 region is 13 residues in length, termini included. The CDR3 here is CASSTRLAGDNTD.

There are many counts of this clonotype. The chain recombines TRBV4-3 with TRBJ2-2; 9 nucleotides match TRBD2. The CDR3 contains 18 residues. The germline CDR1 and CDR2 sequences are LGHNA and YSLEER. Trimming at V came to 0 bases and at J to 0 bases, leaving 5 bases not matched to a gene. The chain's CDR3 is CASSQEPAGGTNTGELFF. The CDR3 DNA sequence: TGCGCCAGCAGCCAAGAACCAGCGGGGGGTACGAACACCGGGGAGCTGTTTTTT.

This clonotype was detected ten times or more. This chain links TRBV6-5 with TRBJ1-3, with D hard to call. Between the trimmed V and J ends, which lost 8 bases and 2 bases, there was a span of 4 bases. The germline V gene has CDR1 MNHEY and CDR2 SVGAGI. The CDR3 covers 11 residues. Written as DNA, the CDR3 is TGTGCCAGCGGGACTGGAAACACCATATATTTT. Encoded protein: CASGTGNTIYF.

In regard to this clonotype: This CDR3 is missing its conserved last phenylalanine or tryptophan, likely due to a read error. The chain is built from TRBV7-2 and TRBJ1-1; 7 bases are a match to TRBD1. This CDR3 has 15 amino acids. Looked up from germline, CDR1 is SGHTA and CDR2 is FQGNSA. CDR3 region: CASSQSLDRETEAFL. The CDR3, as DNA: TGCGCCAGCAGCCAAAGCTTAGACAGGGAAACTGAAGCTTTCCTT.

The chain carries TRBV9 and TRBJ1-2; no clear D. Germline V lookup: CDR1 SGDLS, CDR2 YYNGEE. The CDR3 covers 14 residues. V lost 6 bases and J lost 14, with 26 bases in between. The CDR3: CASTPQTSTYGQTF. The CDR3 DNA is TGTGCCAGCACCCCCCAGACGAGCACATATGGCCAGACCTTC.

This clonotype was picked up many times. This chain joins TRBV6-2 or TRBV6-3 and TRBJ1-1, with no clear D. With 4 bases removed from V and 11 bases from J, the gap between germline ends came to 14 bases. CDR3 size: 12 residues. Germline CDR1 is MNHEY and CDR2 is SVGEGT. The CDR3: CASSSRTRGAFF. CDR3 in DNA: TGTGCCAGCAGTTCCCGGACTCGCGGGGCTTTCTTT.

The chain uses TRBV19 and TRBJ1-6; D is unresolved. V lost 2 bases to trimming and J lost 5 bases, with 10 bases between them. The length of the CDR3 is 15 residues. Germline lookup yields CDR1 LNHDA and CDR2 SQIVND (reference sequence). CDR3 loop: CASSISTIHNSPLHF. The CDR3 DNA follows: TGTGCCAGTAGTATATCGACAATTCATAATTCACCCCTCCACTTT.

As regards this clonotype: The germline gene is not matched at one end of the junction; a read error may be the cause. The rearrangement uses TRBV5-1 and TRBJ1-4; D unclear. Germline values: CDR1 SGHRS, CDR2 YFSETQ. This CDR3 is 15 amino acids long. Here the CDR3 DNA reads TGTGCCAGCAGCTTAGGGCGAGCAAGAGCTGAAAAACTGTTTTTT. Its protein is CASSLGRARAEKLFF. Supplemented by reference TRBV5-1 and TRBJ1-4, the full variable domain reads KAGVTQTPRYLIKTRGQQVTLSCSPISGHRSVSWYQQTPGQGLQFLFEYFSETQRNKGNFPGRFSGRQFSNSRSEMNVSTLELGDSALYLCASSLGRARAEKLFFGSGTQLSVL.

This rearrangement joins TRBV6-1 to TRBJ2-5, with 12 bases identical to TRBD1. Germline CDR1 reads MNHNS; CDR2 reads SASEGT. Trimming cost V 5 bases and J 5 bases; bases outside gene matches: 15. This CDR3 spans 18 amino acids. CDR3 residues: CASSISPGTGGWGETQYF. The CDR3 DNA sequence: TGTGCCAGCAGTATTAGTCCCGGGACAGGGGGCTGGGGGGAGACCCAGTACTTC.